This T cell receptor beta chain was recovered during a study of CD8 T cells in ankylosing spondylitis. Preparation of TCR beta libraries was done by quantitative 5'-RACE with molecular barcodes. TCRdb redid the calling of the 5' RACE reads with MiXCR, one entry per CDR3 protein. The top ten clones hold 0.75% to 0.9% of a sample with roughly 450,000 distinct CDR3 sequences, 20% to 30% of them seen once. A word on this clonotype: Its antigen is currently unknown.

V was shortened by 2 bases and J by 2 bases, with 6 bases between the two germline ends. The CDR3 is made up of 12 amino acids. Germline V gene lookup returns CDR1 SQVTM and CDR2 ANQGSEA. Points from the study as a whole: Typical of ankylosing spondylitis blood, it appeared, was a TCR beta motif of about eight highly homologous variants. Disease-linked clones were reportedly significantly enriched in matched ankylosing spondylitis synovial fluid. Some motif variants had been reported before (in reactive arthritis synovial fluid and blood). Clones that were linked to disease were CD8+ and were relatively rare in peripheral blood.

Material for sequencing was blood, either unsorted or a sorted T cell fraction (not recorded which). The chain combines TRBV29-1 with TRBJ1-2; D gene ambiguous. The TCR originated in a male donor with ankylosing spondylitis. The DNA of the CDR3 is TGCAGCGTTGAACAGTGGAACTATGGCTACACCTTC. Translated, it gives CSVEQWNYGYTF. Full variable domain (remainder filled in from reference TRBV29-1 and TRBJ1-2): SAVISQKPSRDICQRGTSLTIQCQVDSQVTMMFWYRQQPGQSLTLIATANQGSEATYESGFVIDKFPISRPNLTFSTLTVSNMSPEDSSIYLCSVEQWNYGYTFGSGTRLTVV.